A selection of T cell receptor beta chains follows, all from one sample in a study of blood T cell repertoires in COVID-19. Assay: immunoSEQ multiplex PCR; the TCRdb copy retains only in-frame clones and omits some. This sample carries around 310,000 clones, approximately 89% of them seen once, and the ten largest clones take roughly a tenth. The sequenced sample was PBMCs or T cells enriched from blood (not recorded which). Receptors were obtained from a woman in her 30s who had recovered from COVID-19. CDR3s include the opening cysteine and the closing phenylalanine or tryptophan. Each record gives: V gene, D gene, clone size, J gene, CDR3 DNA, CDR3 protein. A D gene is named only where the DNA matches it firmly. Expanded clones are given a class, and other clones once, few, many or no size at all.

TRBV3-1/TRBV3-2,-,-,TRBJ2-5,TGTGCCAGCAGCCAAGGGGCTAGCGCGCAAGAGACCCAGTACTTC,CASSQGASAQETQYF
TRBV6-6,-,-,TRBJ2-7,TGTGCCAGCAGTTACTCAAGCGGAGCCACCTACGAGCAGTACTTC,CASSYSSGATYEQYF
TRBV3-1/TRBV3-2,TRBD2,-,TRBJ2-1,TGTGCCAGCAGCCAAGACCGTTCGACTAGCGGGAGGTACAATGAGCAGTTCTTC,CASSQDRSTSGRYNEQFF
TRBV3-1/TRBV3-2,-,-,TRBJ2-7,TGTGCCAGCAGCCAAGGCGGGCCCACCTACGAGCAGTACTTC,CASSQGGPTYEQYF
TRBV28,TRBD2,-,TRBJ2-4,TGTGCCAGCAGTTTATGGGGGACTAGCAGCCCCAAAAACATTCAGTACTTC,CASSLWGTSSPKNIQYF
TRBV6-1,-,-,TRBJ2-3,TGTGCCAGCAGTGAATCGGTCGTAGGGGGCACAGATACGCAGTATTTT,CASSESVVGGTDTQYF
TRBV6-5,TRBD2,-,TRBJ2-3,TGTGCCAGCATCAGACTAGCGGGCACAGATACGCAGTATTTT,CASIRLAGTDTQYF
TRBV28,TRBD2,-,TRBJ2-7,TGTGCCAGCAGTTTAGGTAGCGGGAAGTCCTACGAGCAGTACTTC,CASSLGSGKSYEQYF
TRBV9,TRBD1,-,TRBJ1-6,TGTGCCAGCAGCACCCTAAGCACAGGGGAGAAATCACCCCTCCACTTT,CASSTLSTGEKSPLHF
TRBV18,TRBD1,-,TRBJ1-2,TGTGCCAGCTCACCACAGGCCCCGGACAGGCTGACCTATGGCTACACCTTC,CASSPQAPDRLTYGYTF
TRBV11-3,TRBD2,-,TRBJ2-7,TGTGCCAGCGTGGCTACCTTTACTAGCGGGAGGGCCGAACCCTCGGCCGAGCAGTACTTC,CASVATFTSGRAEPSAEQYF
TRBV6-5,TRBD2,-,TRBJ2-7,TGTGTAACGACTAGCGGGATTGGGGGCGAGCAGTACTTC,CVTTSGIGGEQYF
TRBV7-9,TRBD1,-,TRBJ1-1,TGTGCCAGCAGCCGAGACTCGGGACAGGGCCACACTGAAGCTTTCTTT,CASSRDSGQGHTEAFF
TRBV5-1,TRBD2,-,TRBJ2-2,TGCGCCAGCACCCTCCCACTAGCGGGGGACACCGGGGAGCTGTTTTTT,CASTLPLAGDTGELFF
TRBV5-1,-,-,TRBJ1-1,TGCGCCAGCAGCCCGACTGTCGCTGGTCCCAATCGGGCTTTCTTT,CASSPTVAGPNRAFF
TRBV30,-,-,TRBJ1-1,TGTGCCTGGATATTTCTAGGCACTGAAGCTTTCTTT,CAWIFLGTEAFF
TRBV29-1,-,once,TRBJ1-2,TGCAGCGCGTACGCCGGCTATGGCTACACCTTC,CSAYAGYGYTF
TRBV6-1,-,-,TRBJ1-6,TGTGCCAGCAGTGAAGTTGGCCTTCCATCCTATAATTCACCCCTCCACTTT,CASSEVGLPSYNSPLHF
TRBV5-1,TRBD1,-,TRBJ1-4,TGCGCCAGCAGCTTGGGACAGGGGGGTTCCGAAAAACTGTTTTTT,CASSLGQGGSEKLFF
TRBV15,TRBD1,-,TRBJ1-4,TGTGCCACCAGCAGAGGGGGACCGACAGGGTCGGTGTTGGAGGAAAAACTGTTTTTT,CATSRGGPTGSVLEEKLFF
TRBV24-1,TRBD1,-,TRBJ2-1,TGTGCCACCAGTGTCGGGACAGGGGGCAATGAGCAGTTCTTC,CATSVGTGGNEQFF
TRBV7-3,TRBD1,-,TRBJ2-6,TGTGCCAGCAGCCCGACAGGGTACTCTGGGGCCAACGTCCTGACTTTC,CASSPTGYSGANVLTF
TRBV12-3/TRBV12-4,-,-,TRBJ2-2,TGTGCCAGCAGCCGACTAGTTACCGGGGAGCTGTTTTTT,CASSRLVTGELFF
TRBV7-2,TRBD1,few,TRBJ1-6,TGTGCCAGCAGCTCGGGACAGGAAAACTCACCCCTCCACTTT,CASSSGQENSPLHF
TRBV7-7,TRBD2,-,TRBJ2-1,TGTGCTAGCAGCCCTACTCTAGCGGGAGTAAATGAGCAGTTCTTC,CASSPTLAGVNEQFF
TRBV5-4,-,-,TRBJ1-1,TGTGCCAGCAGCTCGGGGTTAGTATCTGAAGCTTTCTTT,CASSSGLVSEAFF
TRBV15,-,-,TRBJ1-1,TGTGCCACCAGCAGATGGGAGGGGGAACGGAACACTGAAGCTTTCTTT,CATSRWEGERNTEAFF
TRBV4-2,-,-,TRBJ1-1,TGTGCCAGCAGCCAAGATGGCCCGTCGAACACTGAAGCTTTCTTT,CASSQDGPSNTEAFF
TRBV5-3,-,once,TRBJ1-5,TGTGCCAGAAGCGCGGGGCGCGGGTTTACGAGTCGATGGGGCAATCAGCCCCAGCATTTT,CARSAGRGFTSRWGNQPQHF
TRBV12-5,-,-,TRBJ2-6,TGTGCTAGTGGTTTGTTTTTGAGGGCTGGGGCCAACGTCCTGACTTTC,CASGLFLRAGANVLTF
TRBV18,TRBD1,-,TRBJ1-2,TGTGCCAGCTCACAAATGACAGGGGGCGAAGGCTACACCTTC,CASSQMTGGEGYTF
TRBV7-9,TRBD1,-,TRBJ1-1,TGTGCCAGCAGCTTTAGACAGGGGGCCCGCCCAATAATGAACACTGAAGCTTTCTTT,CASSFRQGARPIMNTEAFF
TRBV29-1,-,-,TRBJ2-2,TGCAGCGGCACAGGGTCTGAAGGCGGGGAGCTGTTTTTT,CSGTGSEGGELFF
TRBV12-3/TRBV12-4,-,-,TRBJ2-1,TGTGCCAGCAGTTTGGGCGTCAATGAGCAGTTCTTC,CASSLGVNEQFF
TRBV2,TRBD1,-,TRBJ1-1,TGTGCCAGCCACAGGGGGCGGGGGAACACTGAAGCTTTCTTT,CASHRGRGNTEAFF
TRBV19,TRBD1,-,TRBJ2-1,TGTGCCAGTAGTATAAGAGTTATCAGGGGGTCCTACAATGAGCAGTTCTTC,CASSIRVIRGSYNEQFF
TRBV4-3,-,once,TRBJ1-2,TGCGCCAGCACGATTCAGGTTGGGGAGGGCTATGGCTACACCTTC,CASTIQVGEGYGYTF
TRBV28,TRBD2,-,TRBJ2-3,TGTGCCAGCAGCCGACTAGCGGGAGGGGGAACCACAGATACGCAGTATTTT,CASSRLAGGGTTDTQYF
TRBV11-2,TRBD1,-,TRBJ1-1,TGTGCCAGCAGCCCCCAGGGGGGGAACACTGAAGCTTTCTTT,CASSPQGGNTEAFF
TRBV20-1,-,-,TRBJ1-1,TGCAGTGCTATCGGGACTGAAGCTTTCTTT,CSAIGTEAFF
TRBV28,-,-,TRBJ1-4,TGTGCCAGCAGTCCGTGGGCTGAGACAACTAATGAAAAACTGTTTTTT,CASSPWAETTNEKLFF
TRBV5-1,-,-,TRBJ2-5,TGCGCCAGCAGCCCAGGACCAGGGTTACAAGAGACCCAGTACTTC,CASSPGPGLQETQYF
TRBV28,TRBD1,-,TRBJ1-5,TGTGCCAGCAGTACGACAGGGACAGGCCAGCCCCAGCATTTT,CASSTTGTGQPQHF
TRBV27,TRBD2,once,TRBJ2-1,TGTGCCAGCACCCCAGCGGGAGGTTACAATGAGCAGTTCTTC,CASTPAGGYNEQFF
TRBV2,-,-,TRBJ1-5,TGTGCCAGCAGCCCAGACAGTCTAAAGGCCCAGCATTTT,CASSPDSLKAQHF
TRBV29-1,TRBD1,-,TRBJ1-1,TGCAGCGCAACGAAACAGGGGCGGAGCACTGAAGCTTTCTTT,CSATKQGRSTEAFF
TRBV4-1,TRBD2,-,TRBJ2-4,TGCGCCAGCAGCCGAGGACTAGCGGGAGGTCTAGCCAAAAACATTCAGTACTTC,CASSRGLAGGLAKNIQYF
TRBV19,TRBD1,-,TRBJ1-2,TGTGCCAGTCGCCGAGGGGGCGGTTATGGCTACACCTTC,CASRRGGGYGYTF
TRBV5-1,-,-,TRBJ1-1,TGCGCCAGCAGCTTTTCTCAGGGAAACACTGAAGCTTTCTTT,CASSFSQGNTEAFF
TRBV24-1,TRBD2,-,TRBJ2-2,TGTGCCACCAGTGATTTTGGGGTAGCGGGAGGCTCCGGGGAGCTGTTTTTT,CATSDFGVAGGSGELFF
TRBV29-1,-,once,TRBJ2-2,TGCAGCGTTGGAGTTCCCAACACCGGGGAGCTGTTTTTT,CSVGVPNTGELFF
TRBV27,-,-,TRBJ1-2,TGTGCCAGCAGAGAGATTACAGGGTTGAGCTATGGCTACACCTTC,CASREITGLSYGYTF